The T cell receptor (beta chain) described here comes from a study of T cell changes during pregnancy in multiple sclerosis. This clone has more than one count but fewer than ten. Assay: immunoSEQ multiplex PCR; the TCRdb copy retains only in-frame clones and omits some. This sample has 40,000 to 50,000 clones, with about 90% found just once. CDR3 length: 14 residues. With V trimmed by 6 bases and J by 1 base, 5 bases remained unmatched. The germline V gene has CDR1 MRHNA and CDR2 SNTAGT. The origin of this receptor is a female donor in good health, enrolled as a control in a pregnancy study. The V call is TRBV6-4, the J call TRBJ1-1, with 7 bases that match TRBD1. The specimen comprised CD4+ T cells from peripheral blood mononuclear cells, sampled in the second trimester of pregnancy. The CDR3 spells CASSPGTANTEAFF. DNA of the CDR3: TGTGCCAGCAGCCCAGGGACAGCGAACACTGAAGCTTTCTTT.